This TCR beta chain was obtained from a study of cytomegalovirus exposure and HLA in healthy donors. PCR was performed using 60 Vbeta and 13 Jbeta primers. Assay used: immunoSEQ multiplex PCR; TCRdb lists only in-frame clones, some missing. The sample includes 200,000 to 250,000 clones, around four fifths of them seen just once. The TCR sequence derives from a woman in her 40s in good health and CMV-seronegative. The material sequenced was PBMCs.

The CDR3 loop is CASSLRGSGNIQYF. The CDR3 coding sequence is TGCGCCAGCAGCTTAAGGGGTTCGGGAAACATTCAGTACTTC. V and J are TRBV5-1 and TRBJ2-4, with D possibly matching TRBD1 (5 bases). The CDR3 extends over 14 amino acids. The V gene's germline CDR1 is SGHRS and CDR2 YFSETQ. V lost 2 bases and J 6 bases, leaving 12 bases between the germline ends.